A selection of T cell receptor beta chains follows, all from one sample in a study of metastatic and nonmetastatic thyroid tumors. TCRdb reanalyzed the PCR reads via MiXCR. The sample yields 30,000 to 40,000 clones, 35% seen once. The sample comprised tumor tissue. The source of these receptors is a female donor with papillary thyroid cancer or a benign thyroid nodule (not recorded which). Some clones in this sample may be carry-over from other donors' samples. CDR3s include the opening cysteine and the closing phenylalanine or tryptophan. A D gene is named only where the DNA matches it firmly. Expanded clones get a size class; other rows say once, few or many, or leave the size out.

v_call,clone_size,j_call,d_call,cdr3_aa,cdr3_nt
TRBV6-1,.,TRBJ2-5,TRBD1,CASSEEGQGKRHF,TGTGCCAGCAGTGAAGAAGGACAGGGAAAAAGGCACTTC
TRBV30,.,TRBJ1-3,.,CAWRGGNTIYF,TGTGCCTGGAGGGGCGGAAACACCATATATTTT
TRBV10-3,.,TRBJ2-3,.,CAITEGGDTQYF,TGTGCCATCACCGAGGGTGGAGATACGCAGTATTTT
TRBV2,.,TRBJ1-2,.,CASSPGGSYGYTF,TGTGCCAGCAGCCCTGGGGGATCCTATGGCTACACCTTC
TRBV6-1,few,TRBJ2-7,.,CASSRDLEQYF,TGTGCCAGCAGTCGGGACCTCGAGCAGTACTTC
TRBV19,few,TRBJ1-2,.,CASMGDGYYGYTF,TGTGCCAGTATGGGGGACGGTTACTATGGCTACACCTTC
TRBV4-1,few,TRBJ2-3,.,CASSQGEIAGALLNTQYF,TGCGCCAGCAGCCAAGGGGAGATCGCGGGGGCCCTTTTAAATACGCAGTATTTT
TRBV20-1,.,TRBJ1-2,.,CSARDPASFYGYTF,TGCAGTGCTAGAGATCCGGCCAGCTTCTATGGCTACACCTTC
TRBV28,.,TRBJ2-2,TRBD1,CASSSGQGADGELFF,TGTGCCAGCAGTTCTGGACAGGGGGCAGACGGGGAGCTGTTTTTT
TRBV4-1,.,TRBJ2-3,.,CASSLLPWETDTQYF,TGCGCCAGCAGCCTCCTCCCCTGGGAAACAGATACGCAGTATTTT
TRBV11-1,.,TRBJ1-1,TRBD1,CASSLAQGASGTEAFF,TGTGCCAGCAGCTTAGCACAGGGGGCGTCTGGTACTGAAGCTTTCTTT
TRBV5-1,.,TRBJ2-5,.,CASSLGTVQGETQYF,TGCGCCAGCAGCTTGGGAACGGTCCAAGGGGAGACCCAGTACTTC
TRBV24-1,medium-sized,TRBJ2-3,.,CATSGGANTQYF,TGTGCCACCAGTGGGGGAGCGAATACGCAGTATTTT
TRBV12-3/TRBV12-4,.,TRBJ2-1,.,CASSGSRHPYNEQFF,TGTGCCAGCAGTGGGAGCAGGCACCCCTACAATGAGCAGTTCTTC
TRBV6-2/TRBV6-3,few,TRBJ1-2,TRBD1,CASSYSRDRGDYGYTF,TGTGCCAGCAGTTATAGTCGGGACAGGGGAGACTATGGCTACACCTTC
TRBV2,.,TRBJ1-1,.,CASSVATLGDLNTEAFF,TGTGCCAGCAGTGTAGCGACACTCGGAGACCTGAACACTGAAGCTTTCTTT
TRBV9,few,TRBJ2-7,.,CASSSGPYEQYF,TGTGCCAGCAGTAGCGGCCCCTACGAGCAGTACTTC
TRBV20-1,once,TRBJ2-7,TRBD2,CSARGTSGTLSYEQYF,TGCAGTGCTAGAGGGACTAGCGGGACCCTCTCCTACGAGCAGTACTTC
TRBV27,few,TRBJ2-2,.,CASRRPTAGSTGELFF,TGTGCCAGCAGAAGACCGACCGCGGGGTCCACCGGGGAGCTGTTTTTT
TRBV11-2,.,TRBJ2-1,TRBD2,CASSFGTSGRRNEQFF,TGTGCCAGCAGCTTCGGGACTAGCGGGAGGAGGAATGAGCAGTTCTTC
TRBV5-1,.,TRBJ1-3,.,CASSWMGVSGNTIYF,TGCGCCAGCAGCTGGATGGGCGTTTCTGGAAACACCATATATTTT
TRBV27,few,TRBJ1-2,.,CASGRGGGGYTF,TGTGCCAGCGGTCGGGGCGGGGGAGGCTACACCTTC
TRBV10-1,.,TRBJ2-2,TRBD2,CATGAGVGELFF,TGCGCCACTGGAGCGGGAGTCGGGGAGCTGTTTTTT
TRBV6-1,few,TRBJ1-6,TRBD1,CASRGGTGGNNSPLHF,TGTGCCAGCAGGGGGGGGACAGGGGGTAATAATTCACCCCTCCACTTT
TRBV6-1,few,TRBJ1-5,.,CASRLQGTGMQPQHF,TGTGCCAGCAGACTACAGGGAACTGGGATGCAGCCCCAGCATTTT
TRBV20-1,once,TRBJ2-2,.,CSAVFAGELFF,TGCAGTGCAGTTTTTGCCGGGGAGCTGTTTTTT
TRBV7-6,few,TRBJ1-1,.,CASSLSLNTEAFF,TGTGCCAGCAGCTTAAGCCTGAACACTGAAGCTTTCTTT
TRBV10-2,.,TRBJ1-6,.,CASSEMQGYNSPLHF,TGCGCCAGCAGTGAGATGCAGGGGTATAATTCACCCCTCCACTTT
TRBV20-1,.,TRBJ2-5,TRBD2,CSAPWTSGRAGTQYF,TGCAGTGCTCCCTGGACTAGCGGGAGGGCTGGGACCCAGTACTTC
TRBV6-1,few,TRBJ2-1,TRBD1,CASSERRQGATYNEQFF,TGTGCCAGCAGTGAACGCCGACAGGGGGCAACCTACAATGAGCAGTTCTTC
TRBV3-1,.,TRBJ2-1,.,CASSQEGEEFF,TGTGCCAGCAGCCAAGAGGGAGAGGAGTTCTTC
TRBV11-2,.,TRBJ2-7,.,CASSLEQGAYEQYF,TGTGCCAGCAGCTTAGAACAGGGAGCCTACGAGCAGTACTTC
TRBV7-3,.,TRBJ1-2,.,CASSLEGGRDYGYTF,TGTGCCAGCAGCTTAGAGGGGGGGCGCGACTATGGCTACACCTTC
TRBV24-1,few,TRBJ2-3,TRBD1,CATSDPGTVSDTQYF,TGTGCCACCAGTGATCCCGGGACAGTGTCAGATACGCAGTATTTT
TRBV29-1,few,TRBJ2-7,.,CSVGGVGTSEQYF,TGCAGCGTTGGGGGGGTCGGAACGAGCGAGCAGTACTTC
TRBV6-4,.,TRBJ1-4,.,CASKVEGAELFF,TGTGCCAGCAAGGTGGAGGGAGCCGAACTGTTTTTT
TRBV20-1,few,TRBJ2-7,TRBD2,CSASPMRTSGRAGSYEQYF,TGCAGTGCTAGTCCAATGAGGACTAGCGGGAGGGCCGGTTCCTACGAGCAGTACTTC
TRBV28,.,TRBJ2-2,.,CASSLEGAHSGELFF,TGTGCCAGCAGTTTGGAGGGGGCGCATAGCGGGGAGCTGTTTTTT
TRBV20-1,few,TRBJ2-5,TRBD2,CSARDLFGVAGGETQYF,TGCAGTGCTAGAGATCTCTTCGGGGTAGCGGGAGGGGAGACCCAGTACTTC
TRBV5-1,few,TRBJ2-7,.,CASSPGATYEQYF,TGCGCCAGCAGCCCCGGGGCCACCTACGAGCAGTACTTC
TRBV12-3/TRBV12-4,few,TRBJ1-5,.,CASTTFSGVGGFNQPQHF,TGTGCCAGCACCACCTTTTCGGGGGTGGGAGGTTTCAATCAGCCCCAGCATTTT
TRBV6-1,few,TRBJ2-5,TRBD1,CASSDGQGKTQYF,TGTGCCAGCAGTGACGGACAGGGGAAGACCCAGTACTTC
TRBV4-1,.,TRBJ1-2,.,CASSQEVRQYGYTF,TGCGCCAGCAGCCAAGAAGTACGGCAGTATGGCTACACCTTC
TRBV3-1,.,TRBJ2-7,.,CASSQEREQYF,TGTGCCAGCAGCCAAGAACGCGAGCAGTACTTC
TRBV19,.,TRBJ2-7,.,CASSIDSATYEQYF,TGTGCCAGTAGTATAGATAGCGCAACCTACGAGCAGTACTTC
TRBV5-6,.,TRBJ1-2,.,CASSLGTNYGYTF,TGTGCCAGCAGCTTGGGAACTAACTATGGCTACACCTTC
TRBV30,.,TRBJ2-3,.,CAWAQGYGTDTQYF,TGTGCCTGGGCACAGGGTTACGGCACAGATACGCAGTATTTT